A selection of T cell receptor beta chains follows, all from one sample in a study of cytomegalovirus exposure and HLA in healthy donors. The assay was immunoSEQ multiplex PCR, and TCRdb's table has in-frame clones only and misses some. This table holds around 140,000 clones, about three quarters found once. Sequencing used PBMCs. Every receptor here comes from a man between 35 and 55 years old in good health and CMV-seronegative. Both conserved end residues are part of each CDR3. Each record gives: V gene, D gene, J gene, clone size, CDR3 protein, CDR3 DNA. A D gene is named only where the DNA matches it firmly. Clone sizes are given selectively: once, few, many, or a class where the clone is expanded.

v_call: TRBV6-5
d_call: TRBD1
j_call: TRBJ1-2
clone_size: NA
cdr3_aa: CASSSTGGNGYTF
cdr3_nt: TGTGCCAGCAGTTCCACAGGGGGCAACGGCTACACCTTC

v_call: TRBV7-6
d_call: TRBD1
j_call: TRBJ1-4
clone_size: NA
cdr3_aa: CASSRTGGVEKLFF
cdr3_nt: TGTGCCAGCAGCCGGACAGGGGGCGTGGAAAAACTGTTTTTT

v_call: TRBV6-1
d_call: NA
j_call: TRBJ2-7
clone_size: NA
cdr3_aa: CASSVQGGPYEQYF
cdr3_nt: TGTGCCAGCAGTGTCCAGGGTGGCCCCTACGAGCAGTACTTC

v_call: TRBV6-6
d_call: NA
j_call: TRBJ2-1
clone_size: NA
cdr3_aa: CASSGIDSSAYNEQFF
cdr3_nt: TGTGCCAGCAGTGGGATTGACAGCTCCGCTTACAATGAGCAGTTCTTC

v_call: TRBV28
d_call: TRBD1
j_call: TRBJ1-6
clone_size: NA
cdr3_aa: CASSRDRVWGSPLHF
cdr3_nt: TGTGCCAGCAGTCGGGACAGGGTATGGGGTTCACCCCTCCACTTT

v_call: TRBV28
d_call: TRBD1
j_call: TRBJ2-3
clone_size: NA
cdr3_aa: CASQGFDRADTQYF
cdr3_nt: TGTGCCAGCCAAGGGTTCGACAGGGCAGATACGCAGTATTTT

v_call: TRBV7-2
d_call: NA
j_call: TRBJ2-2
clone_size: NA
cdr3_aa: CASSSRTSGELFF
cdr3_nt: TGTGCCAGCAGCTCAAGGACTTCAGGGGAGCTGTTTTTT

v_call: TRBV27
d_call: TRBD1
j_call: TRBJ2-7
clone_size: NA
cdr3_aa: CASSFTGTGRYEQYF
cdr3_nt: TGTGCCAGCAGTTTCACCGGGACAGGGCGCTACGAGCAGTACTTC

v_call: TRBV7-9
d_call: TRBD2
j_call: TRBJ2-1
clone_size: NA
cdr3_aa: CASSLAVLAGRLFEQFF
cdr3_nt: TGTGCCAGCAGCTTAGCAGTCCTAGCGGGGAGGCTCTTTGAGCAGTTCTTC

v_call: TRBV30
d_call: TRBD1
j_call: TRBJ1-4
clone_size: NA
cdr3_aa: CAWSVWDRGQGEKLFF
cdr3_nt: TGTGCCTGGAGTGTCTGGGACAGGGGGCAGGGCGAAAAACTGTTTTTT

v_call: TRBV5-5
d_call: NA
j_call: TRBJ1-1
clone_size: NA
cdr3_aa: CASSFNTGSMNTEAFF
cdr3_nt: TGTGCCAGCAGCTTTAATACAGGGTCCATGAACACTGAAGCTTTCTTT

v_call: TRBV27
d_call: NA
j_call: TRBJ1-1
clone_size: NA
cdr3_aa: CASSRESSNTEAFF
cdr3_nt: TGTGCCAGCAGTCGGGAGAGCTCCAACACTGAGGCTTTCTTT

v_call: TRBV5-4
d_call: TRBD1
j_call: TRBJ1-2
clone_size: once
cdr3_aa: CASSLEGTGVYGYTF
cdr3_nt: TGTGCCAGCAGCTTGGAGGGGACAGGGGTCTATGGCTACACCTTC

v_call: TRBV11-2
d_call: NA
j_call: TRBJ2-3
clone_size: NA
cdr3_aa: CASSLSADTQYF
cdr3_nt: TGTGCCAGCAGCTTATCAGCAGATACGCAGTATTTT

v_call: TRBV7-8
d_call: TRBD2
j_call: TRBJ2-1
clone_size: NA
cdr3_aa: CASSLTGGHSYNEQFF
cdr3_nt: TGTGCCAGCAGCTTAACGGGGGGGCACTCCTACAATGAGCAGTTCTTC

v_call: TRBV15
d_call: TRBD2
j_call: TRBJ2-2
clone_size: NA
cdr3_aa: CATSRASGTGGELFF
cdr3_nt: TGTGCCACCAGCAGAGCTAGCGGGACGGGCGGGGAGCTGTTTTTT

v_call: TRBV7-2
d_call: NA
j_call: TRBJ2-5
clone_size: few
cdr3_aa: CASSYRMRGKETQYF
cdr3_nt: TGTGCCAGCAGCTACCGGATGCGGGGTAAAGAGACCCAGTACTTC

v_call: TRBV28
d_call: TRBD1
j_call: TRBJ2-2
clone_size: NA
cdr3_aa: CASSSGTVTGELFF
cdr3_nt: TGTGCCAGCAGTTCCGGGACAGTAACCGGGGAGCTGTTTTTT

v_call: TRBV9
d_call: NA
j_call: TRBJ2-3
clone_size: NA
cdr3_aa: CASSSRGAPSDTQYF
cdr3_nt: TGTGCCAGCAGCTCTCGGGGAGCTCCATCAGATACGCAGTATTTT

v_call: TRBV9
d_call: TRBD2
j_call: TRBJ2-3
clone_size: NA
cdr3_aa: CASSPLAGGTDTQYF
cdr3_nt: TGTGCCAGCAGCCCACTAGCGGGGGGCACAGATACGCAGTATTTT

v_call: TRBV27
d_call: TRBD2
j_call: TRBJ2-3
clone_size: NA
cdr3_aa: CASSGLAGADTQYF
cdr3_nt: TGTGCCAGCAGCGGACTAGCGGGCGCAGATACGCAGTATTTT

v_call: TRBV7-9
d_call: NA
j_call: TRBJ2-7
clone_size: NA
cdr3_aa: CASSGADRPYEQYF
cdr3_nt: TGTGCCAGCAGTGGGGCGGACAGACCCTACGAGCAGTACTTC

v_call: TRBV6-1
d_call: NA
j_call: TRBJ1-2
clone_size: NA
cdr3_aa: CASTADRPANYGYTF
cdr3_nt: TGTGCCAGCACCGCAGACAGGCCCGCTAACTATGGCTACACCTTC

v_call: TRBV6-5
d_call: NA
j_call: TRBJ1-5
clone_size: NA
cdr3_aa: CASSQGGQPQHF
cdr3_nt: TGTGCCAGCAGTCAAGGAGGGCAGCCCCAGCATTTT

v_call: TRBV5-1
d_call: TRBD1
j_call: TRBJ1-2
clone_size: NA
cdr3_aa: CASSLGTARDGYTF
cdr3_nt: TGCGCCAGCAGCCTAGGGACAGCCCGCGATGGCTACACCTTC

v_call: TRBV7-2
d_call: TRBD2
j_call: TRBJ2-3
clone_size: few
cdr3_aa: CASSLTSGITDTQYF
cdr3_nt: TGTGCCAGCAGCTTAACTAGCGGGATTACAGATACGCAGTATTTT

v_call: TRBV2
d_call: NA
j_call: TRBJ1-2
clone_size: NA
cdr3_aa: CAIRQSGYTF
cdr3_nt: TGTGCCATCCGACAGTCCGGCTACACCTTC

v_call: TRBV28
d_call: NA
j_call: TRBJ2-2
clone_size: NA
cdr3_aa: CASSLVGGTGELFF
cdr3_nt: TGTGCCAGCAGTTTAGTCGGCGGCACCGGGGAGCTGTTTTTT

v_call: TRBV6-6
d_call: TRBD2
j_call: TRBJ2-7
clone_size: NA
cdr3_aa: CASGSSGPYEQYF
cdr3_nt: TGTGCCAGCGGATCTAGCGGCCCCTACGAGCAGTACTTC

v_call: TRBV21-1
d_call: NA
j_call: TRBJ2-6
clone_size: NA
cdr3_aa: CASRPGTDYSGANVLTF
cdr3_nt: TGTGCCAGCAGACCCGGGACAGATTACTCTGGGGCCAACGTCCTGACTTTC

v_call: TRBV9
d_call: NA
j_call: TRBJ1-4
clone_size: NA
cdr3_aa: CASSPRSRPNEKLFF
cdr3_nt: TGTGCCAGCAGCCCCAGGTCCCGTCCCAATGAAAAACTGTTTTTT